This entry lists 29 T cell receptor beta chains sequenced from one sample in a study of T cell responses to AZD1222 COVID-19 vaccine. The repertoire was sequenced with immunoSEQ multiplex PCR; TCRdb's copy has only in-frame clones and lacks some. The table lists approximately 92,000 clones, approximately 90% of them singletons. The material sequenced was peripheral blood, taken on day 0 of AZD1222 vaccination. Every receptor here comes from an adult in good health.

The chain has TRBV3-1 (or the pseudogene TRBV3-2) and TRBJ2-7; D uncertain. Per the germline V gene, CDR1 is LGHDT and CDR2 is YNNKEL (reference sequence). CDR3 size: 14 residues. The V and J ends lost 3 bases and 6 bases respectively, with 15 bases between them. As DNA, the CDR3 is TGTGCCAGCAGCCAGGGTGGGGTCACTCTCGAGCAGTACTTC. Protein product: CASSQGGVTLEQYF.

The chain has TRBV5-4 and TRBJ2-7; D unresolved. Per germline, CDR1 SGHNT and CDR2 YYREEE (reference sequence). The V end was cut by 4 bases, the J end by 0 bases, with 14 bases between. The CDR3 has 15 residues. In nucleotides, the CDR3 is TGTGCCAGCAGCCTCGGTGGGTCCGTCTCCTACGAGCAGTACTTC. It encodes CASSLGGSVSYEQYF.

This clone was observed once. The CDR3 region has the DNA TGCGCCAGCAGCTTACAGAGCTCCTATAATTCACCCCTCCACTTT. The encoded protein is CASSLQSSYNSPLHF. The rearrangement uses TRBV5-1 and TRBJ1-6; the D is unclear. The CDR3 totals 15 residues. V lost 2 bases, J lost 0 bases, and 6 bases lay in between. Germline V gene lookup returns CDR1 SGHRS and CDR2 YFSETQ.

This chain links TRBV6-5 with TRBJ1-5, with 9 nucleotides matching TRBD1. The CDR3 extends over 15 amino acids. Germline CDR1 is MNHEY and CDR2 is SVGAGI. V shed 4 bases, J shed 2 bases, and the junction held 3 bases outside the gene matches. The CDR3 DNA reads TGTGCCAGCAGTTTGACAGGGGGGGGCAATCAGCCCCAGCATTTT. Encoded protein: CASSLTGGGNQPQHF.

This rearrangement joins TRBV7-2 to TRBJ2-2; either TRBD1 or TRBD2 may supply D (5 bases each). Trimming shortened V by 5 bases and J by 10 bases, and 20 bases separated the two germline ends. The CDR3 covers 15 residues. Germline V gene sequence: CDR1 SGHTA, CDR2 FQGNSA. CDR3 nucleotide sequence: TGTGCCAGCAGCCCCCAGGTTGGGGGAGTGACGGAGCTGTTTTTT. Its protein is CASSPQVGGVTELFF.

This clone was counted a few times. The chain uses TRBV7-2 and TRBJ1-1; D gene unclear. Looked up from germline, CDR1 is SGHTA and CDR2 is FQGNSA. Trimming removed 4 bases from V and 0 bases from J, with 6 bases in between. This CDR3 has 13 residues. The CDR3 loop reads CASSSYVNTEAFF. Here the CDR3 DNA reads TGTGCCAGCAGCTCGTACGTGAACACTGAAGCTTTCTTT.

The J gene is TRBJ1-4, the V gene TRBV29-1; maybe TRBD1 (5 bases). Germline CDR1 SQVTM, CDR2 ANQGSEA. This CDR3 is 14 amino acids long. V was shortened by 5 bases and J by 7 bases, with 17 bases between the two germline ends. DNA for the CDR3: TGCAGCGTTACCAGGGTCCATGTCGGTGAAAAACTGTTTTTT. Translating gives CSVTRVHVGEKLFF.

The chain links TRBV24-1 to TRBJ1-1; D is unclear. V lost 3 bases, J lost 4 bases, and 2 bases lay in between. The CDR3 contains 11 residues. The germline CDR1 and CDR2 sequences are KGHDR and SFDVKD. CDR3 sequence (DNA): TGTGCCACCAGTGATGGCACTGAAGCTTTCTTT. Protein: CATSDGTEAFF.

This chain uses TRBV5-4 with TRBJ2-2, with 9 positions matching TRBD2. CDR3 length equals 16 residues. Losses at the gene ends were 5 bases for V and 2 bases for J; bases not matched to a gene: 7. Germline V lookup: CDR1 SGHNT, CDR2 YYREEE (reference sequence). CDR3 residues: CASRPSSGVNTGELFF. CDR3 coding DNA: TGTGCCAGCAGGCCATCTAGCGGGGTTAACACCGGGGAGCTGTTTTTT.

The chain employs TRBV5-1 and TRBJ1-1, with 9 positions matching TRBD1. This CDR3 contains 14 residues. V gave up 2 bases and J gave up 5 bases; unmatched junction bases: 4. From germline, CDR1 is SGHRS and CDR2 YFSETQ. The CDR3 loop reads CASSLTTGGTEAFF. As DNA, the CDR3 is TGCGCCAGCAGCTTAACGACAGGGGGAACTGAAGCTTTCTTT.

This clone appeared a single time. This chain connects TRBV3-1 (or the pseudogene TRBV3-2) to TRBJ1-3; 8 nucleotides agree with TRBD1. Germline CDR1 reads LGHDT; CDR2 reads YNNKEL (reference sequence). The V segment lost 4 bases and the J segment 7 bases; nucleotides outside the gene matches: 12. The CDR3 extends over 16 amino acids. The CDR3 loop reads CASSRTPGQGGNTIYF. For the CDR3, the DNA is TGTGCCAGCAGCCGGACGCCAGGACAGGGTGGTAACACCATATATTTT.

This sequence joins TRBV28 and TRBJ1-2; a possible D gene is TRBD1 (5 bases). V was cut by 4 bases and J by 4 bases, with 16 bases left in between. Germline V gene lookup returns CDR1 MDHEN and CDR2 SYDVKM. The CDR3 is 15 residues long. CDR3 in DNA: TGTGCCAGCAGTTGGCCGAAGGGGCACCTCTATGGCTACACCTTC. Protein product: CASSWPKGHLYGYTF.

The table lists this clone with a few counts. The V gene is TRBV5-1, the J gene TRBJ2-5; a weak D match, TRBD1 (6 bases). Trimming took 0 bases from V and 1 from J, leaving 10 bases between them. CDR3 length equals 15 residues. CDR1 and CDR2 from the germline V gene are SGHRS and YFSETQ. CDR3 DNA sequence: TGCGCCAGCAGCTTGGGACAGGCCATCCAAGAGACCCAGTACTTC. It encodes CASSLGQAIQETQYF.

The CDR3 DNA reads as TGTGCCAGCAGTGAAGGACAGAGTATGAACTATGGCTACACCTTC. Its translation is CASSEGQSMNYGYTF. The rearrangement joins TRBV6-1 to TRBJ1-2; maybe TRBD1 (5 bases). Trimming left V 1 base short and J 2 bases short, with 11 bases between. Germline values: CDR1 MNHNS, CDR2 SASEGT. The CDR3 has 15 residues.

This chain joins TRBV6-1 and TRBJ1-1, with TRBD1 matching over 8 bases. V shed 3 bases, J shed 5 bases, and the junction held 2 bases outside the gene matches. The germline V gene has CDR1 MNHNS and CDR2 SASEGT. There are 13 residues in the CDR3. CDR3 in amino acids: CASSDRQGTEAFF. CDR3 nucleotides: TGTGCCAGCAGTGACAGACAGGGGACTGAAGCTTTCTTT.

The rearrangement links TRBV6-6 to TRBJ1-1; D gene ambiguous. CDR1 and CDR2 from the germline V gene are MNHNY and SVGAGI (reference sequence). The CDR3 sequence is 14 residues long. The V end was cut by 0 bases, the J end by 1 base, with 6 bases between. For the CDR3, the DNA is TGTGCCAGCAGTTACTCTGCCCAGAACACTGAAGCTTTCTTT. Amino acids: CASSYSAQNTEAFF.

This chain links TRBV19 with TRBJ2-2; the D gene is possibly TRBD2 (5 bases). V was pared by 6 bases and J by 1 base, with 12 bases between. CDR3 length: 15 amino acids. Per the germline V gene, CDR1 is LNHDA and CDR2 is SQIVND (reference sequence). The CDR3 coding sequence is TGTGCCAGTAGCAACAACGGGGTGAACACCGGGGAGCTGTTTTTT. This gives the protein CASSNNGVNTGELFF.

The rearrangement uses TRBV18 and TRBJ2-7; D remains unclear. V was pared by 4 bases and J by 0 bases, with 13 bases between. CDR1 and CDR2 from the germline V gene are KGHSH and LQKENI. The CDR3 has 15 amino acids. The DNA for the CDR3 is TGTGCCAGCTCACTTGATTTGGATAGCTCCTACGAGCAGTACTTC. Amino acids: CASSLDLDSSYEQYF.

The chain recombines TRBV5-1 with TRBJ1-2, with TRBD1 matching over 9 bases. The V gene end was trimmed by 4 bases and the J gene end by 4 bases; junction bases not matched to a gene: 11. Germline V gene lookup returns CDR1 SGHRS and CDR2 YFSETQ. The CDR3 consists of 16 residues. CDR3 sequence: CASSPDLGQGSYGYTF. CDR3 bases: TGCGCCAGCAGCCCCGACCTAGGACAGGGGAGCTATGGCTACACCTTC. The variable domain in full, with the rest retrieved from reference TRBV5-1 and TRBJ1-2, is KAGVTQTPRYLIKTRGQQVTLSCSPISGHRSVSWYQQTPGQGLQFLFEYFSETQRNKGNFPGRFSGRQFSNSRSEMNVSTLELGDSALYLCASSPDLGQGSYGYTFGSGTRLTVV.

The chain combines TRBV6-6 with TRBJ2-7, with 10 bases that match TRBD2. Germline V gene lookup returns CDR1 MNHNY and CDR2 SVGAGI (reference sequence). The CDR3 consists of 15 residues. The V and J ends lost 2 bases and 0 bases, in that order; junction bases with no gene match: 1. DNA of the CDR3: TGTGCCAGCAGTTACGGGACTAGCGCCTCCTACGAGCAGTACTTC. It encodes CASSYGTSASYEQYF.

The chain employs TRBV6-1 and TRBJ2-7, with D unresolved. From germline, CDR1 is MNHNS and CDR2 SASEGT. This CDR3 spans 15 amino acids. V gave up 2 bases and J gave up 3 bases, with 14 bases separating them. The CDR3 nucleotides read TGTGCCAGCAGTGAAAGGTGGCAGTATATCTACGAGCAGTACTTC. It codes for CASSERWQYIYEQYF.

This chain uses TRBV7-2 with TRBJ1-2, with 8 bases that match TRBD1. The CDR3 sequence is 15 residues long. V lost 1 base and J lost 8; bases outside the gene matches: 9. Germline V gene data show CDR1 as SGHTA and CDR2 as FQGNSA. CDR3 sequence (DNA): TGTGCCAGCAGCTTAGTCGGGCAGGGGGCGCGGGGCTACACCTTC. Its protein product is CASSLVGQGARGYTF.

The chain recombines TRBV9 with TRBJ2-3; 9 positions agree with TRBD2. The CDR3 is made up of 16 amino acids. V was clipped by 4 bases and J by 4 bases; unmatched bases: 10. Germline loops: CDR1 SGDLS, CDR2 YYNGEE. The CDR3 spells CASSTTAGGVSDTQYF. In DNA form, the CDR3 reads TGTGCCAGCAGCACTACAGCGGGAGGAGTTTCAGATACGCAGTATTTT.

This chain uses TRBV29-1 with TRBJ2-3; 9 nucleotides match TRBD2. V shed 1 base and J 3 bases; nucleotides not matched to a gene: 8. The germline gives CDR1 SQVTM, CDR2 ANQGSEA. The CDR3 length is 16 residues. The CDR3 sequence is CSVEAIAGEGTDTQYF. Here the CDR3 DNA reads TGCAGCGTTGAAGCCATAGCGGGAGAGGGGACAGATACGCAGTATTTT.

By frequency in the sample, this clone is hyperexpanded. The chain is built from TRBV5-1 and TRBJ2-7; 9 bases are shared with TRBD2. CDR3 size: 17 residues. Germline V CDR1 and CDR2: SGHRS, YFSETQ. J was trimmed by 3 bases and V by 0 bases; bases with no gene match: 10. The CDR3 is CASSLDFGLAGIYEQYF. Here the CDR3 DNA reads TGCGCCAGCAGCTTGGATTTTGGGCTAGCGGGAATCTACGAGCAGTACTTC.

The gene calls are TRBV9 and TRBJ1-3, with D perhaps matching TRBD1 (6 bases). Germline V gene lookup returns CDR1 SGDLS and CDR2 YYNGEE. V was pared by 0 bases and J by 2 bases, with 12 bases between. This CDR3 is 16 amino acids long. The CDR3 DNA is TGTGCCAGCAGCGTAGAGGGGGGAATTGCTGGAAACACCATATATTTT. Translated: CASSVEGGIAGNTIYF.

The genes are TRBV19 and TRBJ2-7, with TRBD1 matching over 9 bases. There are 16 residues in the CDR3. The V and J ends lost 5 bases and 6 bases, in that order; junction bases with no gene match: 14. Germline V gives CDR1 LNHDA, CDR2 SQIVND (reference sequence). The DNA for the CDR3 is TGTGCCAGTAGTCAATCCCCCGGGACAGGGCTGTCCGAGCAGTACTTC. It specifies CASSQSPGTGLSEQYF.

The chain has TRBV3-1 (or the pseudogene TRBV3-2) and TRBJ1-2; no clear D gene. CDR1 and CDR2 (germline): LGHDT, YNNKEL (reference sequence). The CDR3 covers 14 residues. Trimming removed 1 base from V and 3 bases from J, with 9 bases in between. The CDR3 reads CASSQGGQHYGYTF. CDR3 bases: TGTGCCAGCAGCCAAGGAGGGCAGCACTATGGCTACACCTTC.

The V call is TRBV10-3, the J call TRBJ1-5; unclear D gene. V lost 10 bases and J 1 base, leaving 17 bases between the germline ends. CDR3 length equals 15 residues. In germline, CDR1 is ENHRY, CDR2 SYGVKD. CDR3 bases: TGTGCCACCCAACCGGGGAGGGAAAGCAATCAGCCCCAGCATTTT. Translating it yields CATQPGRESNQPQHF.